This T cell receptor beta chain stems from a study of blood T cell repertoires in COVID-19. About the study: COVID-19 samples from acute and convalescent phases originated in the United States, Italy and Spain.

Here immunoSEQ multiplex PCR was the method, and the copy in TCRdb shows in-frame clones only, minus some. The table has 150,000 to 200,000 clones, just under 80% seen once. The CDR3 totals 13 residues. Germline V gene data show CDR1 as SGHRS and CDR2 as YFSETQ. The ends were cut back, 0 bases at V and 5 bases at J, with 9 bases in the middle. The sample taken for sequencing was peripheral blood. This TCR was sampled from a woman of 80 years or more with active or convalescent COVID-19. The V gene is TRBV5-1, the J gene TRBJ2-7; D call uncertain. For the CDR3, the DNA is TGCGCCAGCAGCTTGGTTCTTCAGGACGAGCAGTACTTC. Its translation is CASSLVLQDEQYF.